The following is a T cell receptor (beta chain) sequence with its context. The antigen remains unidentified. This CDR3 is 12 amino acids long. Germline CDR1 ENHRY, CDR2 SYGVKD. The V end was cut by 10 bases, the J end by 1 base, with 8 bases between. This record comes from a study of identical twins. Whole-study results and caveats: Possibly, invariant MAIT and iNKT cells partly confounded zero-insertion analyses. Weaker excess twin sharing was observed in beta out-of-frame sequences. Insertions were reduced in abundant cord blood beta clonotypes but not in memory repertoires.

TCRdb re-called the 5' RACE reads through MiXCR, storing one row per CDR3 protein. The sample has hundreds of thousands of distinct CDR3 sequences, less than 9% seen once. These data are also associated with another study on yellow fever vaccine responses in identical twins.

The source of this sequence is a woman aged 18-35 years in good health. The chain employs TRBV10-3 and TRBJ1-5; D is ambiguous. Sequences were obtained from PBMCs. For the CDR3, the DNA is TGTGCCACCGCCCCCAGCAATCAGCCCCAGCATTTT. Protein sequence: CATAPSNQPQHF.